The 2 T cell receptor beta chains listed next were all sequenced from one sample in a study of T cells in Graves' hyperthyroidism and ophthalmopathy. There were TCR beta CDR3 regions amplified from RNA transcripts. An initial round of RT-PCR targeting the TCR CDR3 relied on the HTBI primer set. MiXCR, applied by TCRdb to the multiplex PCR reads, yields one record per CDR3 protein. The sample contains around 250,000 distinct CDR3 sequences, roughly 17% of which appear only once. Source material: blood. The receptors were gathered from a woman aged 18-30 years with Graves' ophthalmopathy.

This clonotype has at least ten counts. V usage is TRBV12-3 or TRBV12-4 and J usage is TRBJ1-2; D possibly corresponds to TRBD1 (5 bases). This CDR3 comprises 14 residues. V was trimmed by 1 base and J by 7 bases, leaving 13 bases between them. In nucleotides, the CDR3 is TGTGCCAGCAGTTTAGAAGCGGGGGTGAGTGGCTACACCTTC. Its translation is CASSLEAGVSGYTF.

This clonotype was recorded many times. This chain uses TRBV5-1 with TRBJ2-3; 8 bases line up with TRBD2. This CDR3 is 15 amino acids long. V lost 3 bases and J lost 0; bases outside the gene matches: 3. CDR1 and CDR2 (germline): SGHRS, YFSETQ. The DNA of the CDR3 is TGCGCCAGCAGCTGGAGCGGGAGAAGCACAGATACGCAGTATTTT. Residues: CASSWSGRSTDTQYF.